This T cell receptor beta chain was recovered during a study of blood T cell repertoires in COVID-19. Overall study: From the United States, Italy and Spain came samples of acute and convalescent COVID-19. PBMCs, B-cell-depleted T cells, or T cells provided the cDNA or gDNA that made up the material.

Authors' analysis steps: Nucleated cell number was recorded as an estimate derived from reference gene primer amplification. The data were produced by immunoSEQ multiplex PCR, yet TCRdb's version contains in-frame clones alone and is incomplete. V and J calls and clone size are those listed in that table; D and trimming were worked out from the DNA. The sample has approximately 34,000 clones, roughly 80% seen once. In germline, CDR1 is MNHEY, CDR2 SVGAGI. After removal of 6 bases from V and 5 bases from J, the junction contained 12 bases not matched to a gene. The CDR3 covers 15 residues. The Seattle patients joined while their infection was active and were tracked longitudinally afterward.

This TCR came from a man aged 65-85 years with COVID-19, enrolled during active disease. The chain carries TRBV6-5 and TRBJ1-2; 7 bases map to TRBD1. Sequencing was performed on peripheral blood. CDR3 amino acids: CASSNIRGKGYGYTF. The CDR3 DNA reads as TGTGCCAGCAGCAACATCAGGGGGAAAGGATATGGCTACACCTTC.